These 14 T cell receptor beta chains were sequenced from one sample in a study of OX40 agonist ivuxolimab in advanced cancers. Profiled with immunoSEQ multiplex PCR; TCRdb holds only in-frame clones, not every one. The sample consists of 98,000 or so clones, about 91% of them appearing once. The sample here was CD4+ or CD8+ T cells sorted from blood, taken in a trial of the OX40 agonist ivuxolimab. All receptors come from an adult with an advanced solid tumor such as melanoma, head and neck, liver or kidney cancer.

This clone was observed a single time. The chain's CDR3 is CASSLRYQDEQFF. The CDR3 region has the DNA TGTGCCAGCAGCTTAAGGTATCAGGATGAGCAGTTCTTC. The rearrangement links TRBV7-9 to TRBJ2-1, with D unclear. There are 13 residues in the CDR3. Trimming pared 2 bases from V and 8 bases from J, leaving 10 bases between. From germline, CDR1 is SEHNR and CDR2 FQNEAQ (reference sequence).

V and J are TRBV5-1 and TRBJ2-2, with 8 positions matching TRBD1. V lost 5 bases, J lost 7 bases, and 7 bases stayed unmatched. CDR1 is SGHRS, CDR2 YFSETQ, per germline. The CDR3 has 14 residues. The CDR3: CASSYRTGIGELFF. Written as DNA, the CDR3 is TGCGCCAGCAGTTACCGGACAGGGATCGGGGAGCTGTTTTTT.

The J gene is TRBJ2-7, the V gene TRBV5-6; maybe TRBD1 (6 bases). CDR3 length: 13 residues. V lost 4 bases and J 1 base, leaving 9 bases between the germline ends. From germline, CDR1 is SGHDT and CDR2 YYEEEE. CDR3 DNA: TGTGCCAGCAGCGTCGGACAGTCCTACGAGCAGTACTTC. Translation: CASSVGQSYEQYF.

The CDR3 DNA is TGTGCCAGCAGCCCATCGGGGGCTCGCACCGGGGAGCTGTTTTTT. It is translated as CASSPSGARTGELFF. The gene calls are TRBV5-4 and TRBJ2-2; D is perhaps TRBD1 or TRBD2 (6 bases each). The V end lost 4 bases, the J end lost 4 bases, and 14 bases lay between the germline ends. Looked up from germline, CDR1 is SGHNT and CDR2 is YYREEE (reference sequence). CDR3 length: 15 residues.

This chain connects TRBV5-1 to TRBJ1-4; D is ambiguous. Per the germline V gene, CDR1 is SGHRS and CDR2 is YFSETQ. The CDR3 consists of 13 residues. V lost 5 bases to trimming and J lost 5 bases, with 10 bases between them. CDR3 coding DNA: TGCGCCAGCAGATGGGCCTCAAATGAAAAACTGTTTTTT. Residues: CASRWASNEKLFF.

This clone showed up just once. This rearrangement joins TRBV5-1 to TRBJ2-7, with D perhaps being TRBD1 or TRBD2 (5 bases each). Germline-derived CDR1 and CDR2 are SGHRS and YFSETQ. V dropped 0 bases and J dropped 2 bases, with 12 bases sitting between them. The CDR3 has 15 residues. The CDR3 region is CASSLGGFGTYEQYF. DNA for the CDR3: TGCGCCAGCAGCTTGGGGGGGTTCGGAACCTACGAGCAGTACTTC.

The V call is TRBV6-4, the J call TRBJ1-3; possible D gene TRBD1, 6 bases. Trimming cost V 6 bases and J 4 bases, with 13 bases left between them. Germline V gene data show CDR1 as MRHNA and CDR2 as SNTAGT. There are 14 residues in the CDR3. The CDR3 loop is CASRTQGKGNTIYF. The CDR3, as DNA: TGTGCCAGCAGGACCCAGGGGAAAGGAAACACCATATATTTT.

CDR3 protein: CASSKTGNYGYTF. DNA for the CDR3: TGTGCCAGCAGCAAGACAGGGAACTATGGCTACACCTTC. This sequence joins TRBV7-9 and TRBJ1-2, with 7 bases matching TRBD1. CDR1 and CDR2 from the germline V gene are SEHNR and FQNEAQ (reference sequence). This CDR3 has 13 amino acids. V lost 5 bases, J lost 2 bases, and 2 bases stayed unmatched. The full variable domain, in which reference TRBV7-9 and TRBJ1-2 provide the parts outside the CDR3, is DTGVSQNPRHKITKRGQNVTFRCDPISEHNRLYWYRQTLGQGPEFLTYFQNEAQLEKSRLLSDRFSAERPKGSFSTLEIQRTEQGDSAMYLCASSKTGNYGYTFGSGTRLTVV.

This clone was found once. The J gene is TRBJ1-1, the V gene TRBV10-3; D may be TRBD1 (6 bases). V gave up 0 bases and J gave up 8 bases, with 7 bases separating them. The length of the CDR3 is 12 residues. Per germline, CDR1 ENHRY and CDR2 SYGVKD. The DNA of the CDR3 is TGTGCCATCAGTGAGTCGACAGGAGAAGCTTTCTTT. This encodes CAISESTGEAFF.

This clone came up once. CDR3 region: CSVEGNRGTEAFF. The CDR3 DNA reads TGCAGCGTTGAAGGAAACAGGGGTACTGAAGCTTTCTTT. The chain links TRBV29-1 to TRBJ1-1, with 7 bases fitting TRBD1. The V and J ends lost 1 base and 5 bases, in that order; junction bases with no gene match: 4. CDR3 length equals 13 residues. Germline loops: CDR1 SQVTM, CDR2 ANQGSEA.

This chain links TRBV2 with TRBJ2-7; D tentatively reads TRBD1 or TRBD2 (5 bases each). This CDR3 has 15 amino acids. Trimming removed 2 bases at V and 0 bases at J, with 11 bases between. The germline gives CDR1 SNHLY, CDR2 FYNNEI. In nucleotides, the CDR3 is TGTGCCAGCAGTGAAACAGGACGGGACTCCTACGAGCAGTACTTC. It translates to CASSETGRDSYEQYF.

CDR3 sequence (DNA): TGTGCCAGCAGCCCCGGGGACAGACAGTTACAGGGGGAGCTGTTTTTT. This sequence encodes CASSPGDRQLQGELFF. This sequence joins TRBV5-4 and TRBJ2-2; 7 nucleotides align to TRBD1. Looked up from germline, CDR1 is SGHNT and CDR2 is YYREEE (reference sequence). The CDR3 runs to 16 residues. The V segment lost 4 bases and the J segment 8 bases; nucleotides outside the gene matches: 14.

This chain joins TRBV29-1 and TRBJ1-2; D possibly corresponds to TRBD1 (5 bases). CDR3 length: 12 residues. Trimming cost V 4 bases and J 5 bases, with 11 bases left between them. Germline V CDR1 and CDR2: SQVTM, ANQGSEA. Here the CDR3 reads CSVGGEDYGYTF. The CDR3 DNA reads as TGCAGCGTTGGAGGGGAGGATTATGGCTACACCTTC. The full variable domain, completed using reference TRBV29-1 and TRBJ1-2, is SAVISQKPSRDICQRGTSLTIQCQVDSQVTMMFWYRQQPGQSLTLIATANQGSEATYESGFVIDKFPISRPNLTFSTLTVSNMSPEDSSIYLCSVGGEDYGYTFGSGTRLTVV.

The V call is TRBV19, the J call TRBJ2-1, with 10 nucleotides matching TRBD1. The germline gives CDR1 LNHDA, CDR2 SQIVND (reference sequence). CDR3 size: 16 residues. Trimming cost V 6 bases and J 4 bases; bases outside gene matches: 9. The DNA of the CDR3 is TGTGCCAGTAGCTTACGACCGGGACAGGGGTACAATGAGCAGTTCTTC. It is translated as CASSLRPGQGYNEQFF.